A selection of T cell receptor beta chains follows, all from one sample in a study of control samples from healthy donors and cancer patients. Data came from immunoSEQ multiplex PCR; TCRdb stores just in-frame clones and leaves some out. This table holds approximately 100,000 clones, approximately 90% found once. The sample was blood. The receptors here all came from a man aged 30 to 39 in good health. The CDR3 runs from the conserved cysteine through the conserved F or W. Each record gives: CDR3 DNA, CDR3 protein, V gene, clone size, J gene, D gene. D genes are given only for firm matches. Clone size appears in some rows only: once, few, many, or a class for an expanded clone.

CDR3nt: TGTGCCAGCAGCCATTGGGCCCCTGAAGCTTTCTTT
CDR3aa: CASSHWAPEAFF
v_gene: TRBV7-8
abundance: NA
j_gene: TRBJ1-1
d_gene: NA

CDR3nt: TGTGCCAGCAGCGTAGAGCTCCCCGGGGCAGGGTATGGCTACACCTTC
CDR3aa: CASSVELPGAGYGYTF
v_gene: TRBV9
abundance: NA
j_gene: TRBJ1-2
d_gene: NA

CDR3nt: TGTGCCAGCAGGAACTCTTGGGTCCAAGAGACCCAGTACTTC
CDR3aa: CASRNSWVQETQYF
v_gene: TRBV2
abundance: NA
j_gene: TRBJ2-5
d_gene: NA

CDR3nt: TGTGCCAGCAGCTTAAGAGGGGGGACGACTGAAGCTTTCTTT
CDR3aa: CASSLRGGTTEAFF
v_gene: TRBV7-2
abundance: NA
j_gene: TRBJ1-1
d_gene: NA

CDR3nt: TGTGCCAGCAGCTTAGTCCTCCACAATGAGCAGTTCTTC
CDR3aa: CASSLVLHNEQFF
v_gene: TRBV5-6
abundance: NA
j_gene: TRBJ2-1
d_gene: NA

CDR3nt: TGTGCCAGCAGGGAGGTAGAGGAAAAACTGTTTTTT
CDR3aa: CASREVEEKLFF
v_gene: TRBV2
abundance: NA
j_gene: TRBJ1-4
d_gene: NA

CDR3nt: TGTGCCAGCTCACCAGTGACAGGGGGCACAGATACGCAGTATTTT
CDR3aa: CASSPVTGGTDTQYF
v_gene: TRBV18
abundance: NA
j_gene: TRBJ2-3
d_gene: TRBD1

CDR3nt: TGTGCCAGCAGGAAGCCGGACCAGCCCCAGCATTTT
CDR3aa: CASRKPDQPQHF
v_gene: TRBV6-5
abundance: NA
j_gene: TRBJ1-5
d_gene: NA

CDR3nt: TGTGCCAGCAGTTCAGGGGCGGTTCAGCCCCAGCATTTT
CDR3aa: CASSSGAVQPQHF
v_gene: TRBV28
abundance: NA
j_gene: TRBJ1-5
d_gene: NA

CDR3nt: TGTGCCAGCAGTGAAAAGAGAGGACAGATCGTCGGCTACACCTTC
CDR3aa: CASSEKRGQIVGYTF
v_gene: TRBV25-1
abundance: once
j_gene: TRBJ1-2
d_gene: NA

CDR3nt: TGTGCCACCAGCAGTTATCTTATCGATGAGCAGTTCTTC
CDR3aa: CATSSYLIDEQFF
v_gene: TRBV15
abundance: NA
j_gene: TRBJ2-1
d_gene: NA

CDR3nt: TGTGCCAGCAGTTACCCCCTAGGGGGATTCTACAATGAGCAGTTCTTC
CDR3aa: CASSYPLGGFYNEQFF
v_gene: TRBV6-2/TRBV6-3
abundance: NA
j_gene: TRBJ2-1
d_gene: NA

CDR3nt: TGTGCCAGCAGTCGGGACAGACCCTCTGGAAACACCATATATTTT
CDR3aa: CASSRDRPSGNTIYF
v_gene: TRBV28
abundance: few
j_gene: TRBJ1-3
d_gene: TRBD1

CDR3nt: TGTGCCAGCAGCTTAGCGGCAGATACGCAGTATTTT
CDR3aa: CASSLAADTQYF
v_gene: TRBV7-9
abundance: NA
j_gene: TRBJ2-3
d_gene: NA

CDR3nt: TGTGCCAGCAGCGTAGCTCGAGGGACTAGCGGAGAGACCCAGTACTTC
CDR3aa: CASSVARGTSGETQYF
v_gene: TRBV9
abundance: NA
j_gene: TRBJ2-5
d_gene: TRBD2

CDR3nt: TGTGCCAGCAGTTTGGAGGGGTATCAGCCCCAGCATTTT
CDR3aa: CASSLEGYQPQHF
v_gene: TRBV28
abundance: NA
j_gene: TRBJ1-5
d_gene: NA

CDR3nt: TGTGCCAGCAGGGCCGGGACAGGTAGCAATCAGCCCCAGCATTTT
CDR3aa: CASRAGTGSNQPQHF
v_gene: TRBV27
abundance: NA
j_gene: TRBJ1-5
d_gene: TRBD1

CDR3nt: TGTGCCAGCAGCTCCCAACTAGCGGGAGGGCCTAATGAGCAGTTCTTC
CDR3aa: CASSSQLAGGPNEQFF
v_gene: TRBV7-2
abundance: NA
j_gene: TRBJ2-1
d_gene: TRBD2

CDR3nt: TGTGCCAGCAGCTTAGACAGGTCCAATGAAGCTTTCTTT
CDR3aa: CASSLDRSNEAFF
v_gene: TRBV5-4
abundance: NA
j_gene: TRBJ1-1
d_gene: NA

CDR3nt: TGTGCCAGCATGGGACTTATGAACACTGAAGCTTTCTTT
CDR3aa: CASMGLMNTEAFF
v_gene: TRBV2
abundance: NA
j_gene: TRBJ1-1
d_gene: NA

CDR3nt: TGTGCCATCAGCGCAGCGGGGAATGAGCAGTTCTTC
CDR3aa: CAISAAGNEQFF
v_gene: TRBV10-3
abundance: NA
j_gene: TRBJ2-1
d_gene: TRBD2

CDR3nt: TGCGCCAGCAGCCTCGGGCACAGCAGCAACTACGAGCAGTACTTC
CDR3aa: CASSLGHSSNYEQYF
v_gene: TRBV5-1
abundance: NA
j_gene: TRBJ2-7
d_gene: NA

CDR3nt: TGCGCCAGCAGCTTGGTGGTGAACACCGGGGAGCTGTTTTTT
CDR3aa: CASSLVVNTGELFF
v_gene: TRBV5-1
abundance: once
j_gene: TRBJ2-2
d_gene: NA

CDR3nt: TGTGCCTGGACAACGAACACTGAAGCTTTCTTT
CDR3aa: CAWTTNTEAFF
v_gene: TRBV30
abundance: NA
j_gene: TRBJ1-1
d_gene: NA

CDR3nt: TGTGCCAGCAGCTTCGACTCCGGGACTGGTGGCTACACCTTC
CDR3aa: CASSFDSGTGGYTF
v_gene: TRBV7-8
abundance: NA
j_gene: TRBJ1-2
d_gene: NA

CDR3nt: TGCAGTGCTAGTCGACAGGGGAAGGGCTACACCTTC
CDR3aa: CSASRQGKGYTF
v_gene: TRBV20-1
abundance: NA
j_gene: TRBJ1-2
d_gene: TRBD1

CDR3nt: TGTGCCAGCAGCTTAGGATCTAGGTCCGGGGAGCTGTTTTTT
CDR3aa: CASSLGSRSGELFF
v_gene: TRBV7-9
abundance: once
j_gene: TRBJ2-2
d_gene: NA

CDR3nt: TGTGCCAGCCTCACCAGCACAGATACGCAGTATTTT
CDR3aa: CASLTSTDTQYF
v_gene: TRBV28
abundance: once
j_gene: TRBJ2-3
d_gene: NA

CDR3nt: TGCGCCAGCAGCCAAGGTGGTGGGGGTCATGCCGGGGAGCTGTTTTTT
CDR3aa: CASSQGGGGHAGELFF
v_gene: TRBV4-3
abundance: NA
j_gene: TRBJ2-2
d_gene: NA

CDR3nt: TGTGCCAGCACTTCTACTAGCGGGAGTCCCGGGGAGCTGTTTTTT
CDR3aa: CASTSTSGSPGELFF
v_gene: TRBV7-2
abundance: NA
j_gene: TRBJ2-2
d_gene: TRBD2

CDR3nt: TGTGCCAGCAGTACGGACAGGGCTCTGACCGAGCAGTACTTC
CDR3aa: CASSTDRALTEQYF
v_gene: TRBV6-5
abundance: NA
j_gene: TRBJ2-7
d_gene: TRBD1

CDR3nt: TGTGCCAGCAGCACAGTTTCCTACTATGGCTACACCTTC
CDR3aa: CASSTVSYYGYTF
v_gene: TRBV19
abundance: NA
j_gene: TRBJ1-2
d_gene: NA

CDR3nt: TGCGCCAGCAGCACGGGACAGGACACTGAAGCTTTCTTT
CDR3aa: CASSTGQDTEAFF
v_gene: TRBV5-1
abundance: few
j_gene: TRBJ1-1
d_gene: TRBD1

CDR3nt: TGTGCCAGCAGTATAACGGGCGGGAACTCCTACGAGCAGTACTTC
CDR3aa: CASSITGGNSYEQYF
v_gene: TRBV28
abundance: NA
j_gene: TRBJ2-7
d_gene: NA

CDR3nt: TGTGCCTGGAGTGTTACAAGCACAGATACGCAGTATTTT
CDR3aa: CAWSVTSTDTQYF
v_gene: TRBV30
abundance: NA
j_gene: TRBJ2-3
d_gene: NA

CDR3nt: TGTGCCAGCAGTTCTTCCGGGGAGCTGTTTTTT
CDR3aa: CASSSSGELFF
v_gene: TRBV6-2/TRBV6-3
abundance: NA
j_gene: TRBJ2-2
d_gene: NA

CDR3nt: TGTGCCAGCAGCCGGGGACTAGCGGGAGGGTTAGCCAAAAACATTCAGTACTTC
CDR3aa: CASSRGLAGGLAKNIQYF
v_gene: TRBV13
abundance: NA
j_gene: TRBJ2-4
d_gene: TRBD2

CDR3nt: TGCGCCAGCAGTGATCTTGTCCTAGCGGGGTCGAATGAGCAGTTCTTC
CDR3aa: CASSDLVLAGSNEQFF
v_gene: TRBV10-2
abundance: NA
j_gene: TRBJ2-1
d_gene: TRBD2

CDR3nt: TGTGCCAGCAGCAAAGGACAGGTATGGTTGGGACTAGCGTTTGAGCAGTACTTC
CDR3aa: CASSKGQVWLGLAFEQYF
v_gene: TRBV21-1
abundance: NA
j_gene: TRBJ2-7
d_gene: NA

CDR3nt: TGTGCCACCAGTGAACGGTATGAGCAGTTCTTC
CDR3aa: CATSERYEQFF
v_gene: TRBV24-1
abundance: NA
j_gene: TRBJ2-1
d_gene: NA

CDR3nt: TGTGCCAGCAGCGCAGGACTAGCGGGAAACTACGAGCAGTACTTC
CDR3aa: CASSAGLAGNYEQYF
v_gene: TRBV11-2
abundance: once
j_gene: TRBJ2-7
d_gene: TRBD2

CDR3nt: TGTGCCAGCAGGGTTGGGGGACAGGGGAATGATGGCTACACCTTC
CDR3aa: CASRVGGQGNDGYTF
v_gene: TRBV28
abundance: NA
j_gene: TRBJ1-2
d_gene: TRBD1

CDR3nt: TGCAGCGCTGACCCGGGAAATGATGAGCAGTTCTTC
CDR3aa: CSADPGNDEQFF
v_gene: TRBV29-1
abundance: NA
j_gene: TRBJ2-1
d_gene: NA

CDR3nt: TGTGCCAGCAGCGTAGTCATGGAGGGAGAGACTGAAGCTTTCTTT
CDR3aa: CASSVVMEGETEAFF
v_gene: TRBV9
abundance: NA
j_gene: TRBJ1-1
d_gene: NA

CDR3nt: TGTGCCAGCAGCTATATTCAGAAAAGCAATCAGCCCCAGCATTTT
CDR3aa: CASSYIQKSNQPQHF
v_gene: TRBV2
abundance: once
j_gene: TRBJ1-5
d_gene: NA

CDR3nt: TGCGCCAGCAGCTCGACTAGCGGGGTCTTCGGGTCCTACAATGAGCAGTTCTTC
CDR3aa: CASSSTSGVFGSYNEQFF
v_gene: TRBV10-1
abundance: NA
j_gene: TRBJ2-1
d_gene: TRBD2

CDR3nt: TGTGCCAGCAGCCTCGGACTAGCGGGGACCCTCAATGAGCAGTTCTTC
CDR3aa: CASSLGLAGTLNEQFF
v_gene: TRBV13
abundance: NA
j_gene: TRBJ2-1
d_gene: TRBD2